This T cell receptor (beta chain) emerged from a study of cytomegalovirus exposure and HLA in healthy donors. Study observations and caveats: Rare TCR sequences dominated, though some public TCRs recurred in many donors.

The assay was immunoSEQ multiplex PCR, and TCRdb's table has in-frame clones only and misses some. The sample has 250,000 to 300,000 clones, almost 90% seen once. CDR1 is MGHRA and CDR2 is YSYEKL in the germline V gene. There are 20 residues in the CDR3. The V segment lost 4 bases and the J segment 2 bases; nucleotides outside the gene matches: 12. The donors were in the approximately 130-subject validation cohort, distinct from the roughly 670-subject first cohort. As to this clone: Its antigen remains unidentified.

Sequencing was carried out using PBMCs. This TCR was recovered from a woman under 30 in good health and CMV-seronegative. J is TRBJ2-3 and V is TRBV4-1; 16 positions agree with TRBD2. The CDR3 coding sequence is TGCGCCAGCAGCCGACCGGGACTAGCGGGGGGGCCGCCATCCACAGATACGCAGTATTTT. As protein: CASSRPGLAGGPPSTDTQYF.